These 26 T cell receptor beta chains share one sample of origin, sequenced in a study of cytomegalovirus exposure and HLA in healthy donors. This PCR relied on a set of 60 Vbeta primers and 13 Jbeta primers. Generated by immunoSEQ multiplex PCR, the TCRdb table keeps only in-frame clones and is missing some. The table shows approximately 99,000 clones, with around 73% occurring only once. Material for sequencing was PBMCs. Receptors were obtained from a man between 35 and 55 years old in good health and CMV-seronegative.

This clone was counted only a few times. This sequence joins TRBV6-6 and TRBJ1-1, with D hard to call. Trimming pared 2 bases from V and 5 bases from J, leaving 18 bases between. The CDR3 consists of 16 residues. CDR1 MNHNY and CDR2 SVGAGI come from the germline V gene (reference sequence). The CDR3 sequence: CASSYLRQASSTEAFF. The CDR3 nucleotides read TGTGCCAGCAGTTACCTTCGCCAGGCCTCGAGTACTGAAGCTTTCTTT.

The V call is TRBV28, the J call TRBJ2-7; 7 bases fit TRBD1. J was trimmed by 0 bases and V by 4 bases; bases with no gene match: 9. CDR1 MDHEN and CDR2 SYDVKM come from the germline V gene. The CDR3 is 16 residues long. The CDR3 region is CASSSSPGQVSYEQYF. CDR3 DNA: TGTGCCAGCAGTTCATCGCCCGGACAGGTCTCCTACGAGCAGTACTTC.

V gene TRBV6-6 combines with J gene TRBJ2-4; 8 bases line up with TRBD1. Germline V gene sequence: CDR1 MNHNY, CDR2 SVGAGI (reference sequence). The CDR3 runs 15 residues. V lost 6 bases and J lost 1; bases outside the gene matches: 5. For the CDR3, the DNA is TGTGCCAGCAGCGGACAGGGCATCGCCAAAAACATTCAGTACTTC. Translating gives CASSGQGIAKNIQYF.

This clone was recorded only once. The V and J genes are TRBV27 and TRBJ2-7, with a weak D call TRBD1 (7 bases). This CDR3 is 12 amino acids long. The germline V gene has CDR1 MNHEY and CDR2 SMNVEV (reference sequence). Trimming shortened V by 3 bases and J by 6 bases, and 9 bases separated the two germline ends. The CDR3 region is CASSLQGGEQYF. DNA for the CDR3: TGTGCCAGCAGTTTGCAGGGGGGCGAGCAGTACTTC.

The V gene is TRBV4-1, the J gene TRBJ1-1, with TRBD1 identical over 7 bases. This CDR3 comprises 14 residues. CDR1 is MGHRA and CDR2 is YSYEKL in the germline V gene. The V and J ends lost 3 bases and 5 bases, in that order; junction bases with no gene match: 6. CDR3 protein: CASSHFDRDTEAFF. The CDR3 region has the DNA TGCGCCAGCAGCCATTTCGACAGGGATACTGAAGCTTTCTTT.

CDR3 protein: CASSGRGYGYTF. Here the CDR3 DNA reads TGTGCCAGCAGTGGGCGGGGCTATGGCTACACCTTC. The rearrangement joins TRBV2 to TRBJ1-2; D call uncertain. The length of the CDR3 is 12 residues. Germline V gives CDR1 SNHLY, CDR2 FYNNEI. V lost 4 bases and J lost 4, with 7 bases in between.

Ten or more counts support this clone. The chain couples TRBV6-1 to TRBJ2-7; D remains ambiguous. Germline-derived CDR1 and CDR2 are MNHNS and SASEGT. CDR3 length: 14 amino acids. Trimming took 6 bases from V and 5 from J, leaving 17 bases between them. The CDR3 DNA reads as TGTGCCAGCAGCCTCCTTCCGGTTGAGGACGAGCAGTACTTC. Translation: CASSLLPVEDEQYF.

This rearrangement joins TRBV5-1 to TRBJ2-5; D might be TRBD2 (6 bases). Per the germline V gene, CDR1 is SGHRS and CDR2 is YFSETQ. CDR3 length: 14 amino acids. Trimming shortened V by 0 bases and J by 5 bases, and 11 bases separated the two germline ends. The CDR3, as DNA: TGCGCCAGCAGCTTGGTTGGAGGGATGGAGACCCAGTACTTC. Protein product: CASSLVGGMETQYF.

The chain is built from TRBV5-1 and TRBJ2-7; 8 nucleotides agree with TRBD2. The CDR3 has 15 residues. CDR1 SGHRS and CDR2 YFSETQ come from the germline V gene. V lost 1 base, J lost 2 bases, and 5 bases stayed unmatched. The CDR3 coding sequence is TGCGCCAGCAGCTTGACGGGACTAGGGGCCTACGAGCAGTACTTC. It is translated as CASSLTGLGAYEQYF.

A few counts support this clone. V is TRBV4-2 and J is TRBJ1-4, with TRBD1 identical over 8 bases. The CDR3 covers 16 residues. Germline loops: CDR1 LGHNA, CDR2 YNFKEQ. V lost 2 bases to trimming and J lost 5 bases; unmatched junction nucleotides: 7. In nucleotides, the CDR3 is TGTGCCAGCAGCCAAACCGGACAGGGAGGGAATGAAAAACTGTTTTTT. Encoded protein: CASSQTGQGGNEKLFF.

The V and J genes are TRBV2 and TRBJ1-4, with a possible D match to TRBD1 (5 bases). The CDR3 runs 16 residues. Per germline, CDR1 SNHLY and CDR2 FYNNEI. With 1 base removed from V and 4 bases from J, the gap between germline ends came to 13 bases. The CDR3 DNA reads TGTGCCAGCAGTGAAGGTTTCAGGGCAAATAATGAAAAACTGTTTTTT. Translating it yields CASSEGFRANNEKLFF.

This chain connects TRBV15 to TRBJ1-4; D is possibly TRBD1 (5 bases). With 0 bases removed from V and 6 bases from J, the gap between germline ends came to 11 bases. The CDR3 runs to 15 residues. Germline V gene data show CDR1 as LNHNV and CDR2 as YYDKDF (reference sequence). DNA for the CDR3: TGTGCCACCAGCAGAGATCTGGGGGGGTATGAAAAACTGTTTTTT. This sequence encodes CATSRDLGGYEKLFF.

The chain recombines TRBV5-1 with TRBJ2-5, with a possible D match to TRBD1 (5 bases). The CDR3 length is 13 residues. The V gene's germline CDR1 is SGHRS and CDR2 YFSETQ. Trimming cost V 7 bases and J 5 bases, with 15 bases left between them. As DNA, the CDR3 is TGCGCCAGCTCCAGGGTCGCCATGGAGACCCAGTACTTC. Its translation: CASSRVAMETQYF.

The chain joins TRBV19 to TRBJ1-1; no definite D call. Deletions cut 3 bases from V and 1 base from J, with 9 bases between. The CDR3 covers 14 residues. The germline V gene has CDR1 LNHDA and CDR2 SQIVND (reference sequence). The CDR3 nucleotides are TGTGCCAGTAGTATGCGGGGAGGGAACACTGAAGCTTTCTTT. Its protein is CASSMRGGNTEAFF.

This clone was observed a single time. This chain joins TRBV10-1 and TRBJ1-2; 9 nucleotides line up with TRBD1. With V trimmed by 10 bases and J by 0 bases, 9 bases remained unmatched. The CDR3 is 15 residues long. The germline CDR1 and CDR2 sequences are WNHNN and SYGVQD (reference sequence). The CDR3 sequence: CATPTGGTANYGYTF. The DNA of the CDR3 is TGCGCCACCCCGACAGGGGGAACCGCTAACTATGGCTACACCTTC.

This chain connects TRBV9 to TRBJ2-1; D is perhaps TRBD2 (7 bases). The CDR3 is 16 amino acids. Looked up from germline, CDR1 is SGDLS and CDR2 is YYNGEE. Trimming removed 3 bases from V and 9 bases from J, with 22 bases in between. The CDR3 nucleotides read TGTGCCAGCAGCGCCCGAGGGGGGGCCATGGGTGGTGAGCAGTTCTTC. This codes for CASSARGGAMGGEQFF.

The chain recombines TRBV4-1 with TRBJ1-1; TRBD1 might be the D (5 bases). Between the trimmed V and J ends, which lost 5 bases and 1 base, there was a span of 11 bases. Germline lookup yields CDR1 MGHRA and CDR2 YSYEKL. The CDR3 is 14 amino acids. The CDR3 bases are TGCGCCAGCAGCAATGGGGGGGAGAACACTGAAGCTTTCTTT. Translating gives CASSNGGENTEAFF.

V and J are TRBV27 and TRBJ2-7, with TRBD2 matching 14 bases. This CDR3 region has 14 residues. V trimming: 8 bases; J trimming: 4 bases; junction bases outside the gene matches: 4. In germline, CDR1 is MNHEY, CDR2 SMNVEV (reference sequence). The CDR3, as DNA: TGTGCCAGCTCGGGGACTAGCGGGGGATACGAGCAGTACTTC. Amino acid sequence: CASSGTSGGYEQYF.

This chain joins TRBV6-6 and TRBJ2-7, with D tentatively TRBD2 (6 bases). Trimming stripped 7 bases from V and 0 bases from J, with 16 bases between. This CDR3 comprises 15 residues. Germline V gene data show CDR1 as MNHNY and CDR2 as SVGAGI (reference sequence). DNA for the CDR3: TGTGCCAGCACCCTTAATAGCGGCCCCTCCTACGAGCAGTACTTC. This translates into CASTLNSGPSYEQYF.

The gene calls are TRBV4-1 and TRBJ1-5, with D tentatively TRBD1 (5 bases). This CDR3 contains 15 residues. CDR1 and CDR2 from the germline V gene are MGHRA and YSYEKL. V dropped 4 bases and J dropped 0 bases, with 10 bases sitting between them. This CDR3 reads CASSLFRDSNQPQHF. The CDR3 coding sequence is TGCGCCAGCAGCCTATTCAGGGATAGCAATCAGCCCCAGCATTTT.

This clone was counted a single time. The genes are TRBV18 and TRBJ2-2; tentative D call: TRBD2 (5 bases). Germline values: CDR1 KGHSH, CDR2 LQKENI. The CDR3 extends over 15 amino acids. V was trimmed by 4 bases and J by 4 bases, leaving 13 bases between them. The CDR3 bases are TGTGCCAGCTCACTTCTCGGACTGGGCACCGGGGAGCTGTTTTTT. Protein: CASSLLGLGTGELFF.

This clone showed up just a few times. The rearrangement joins TRBV6-5 to TRBJ2-1, with D maybe TRBD1 (7 bases). The V end lost 5 bases, the J end lost 10 bases, and 15 bases lay between the germline ends. This CDR3 contains 13 residues. CDR1 and CDR2 (germline): MNHEY, SVGAGI. The CDR3: CASSPAGGWEQFF. CDR3 coding DNA: TGTGCCAGCAGTCCGGCAGGGGGGTGGGAGCAGTTCTTC.

This clone was detected only a few times. This sequence joins TRBV28 and TRBJ2-5; 7 bases align to TRBD2. The CDR3 totals 13 residues. Germline V gene lookup returns CDR1 MDHEN and CDR2 SYDVKM. The ends lost 7 bases at V and 5 bases at J; junction bases unmatched: 7. The CDR3 loop is CASTPGGEETQYF. In DNA form, the CDR3 reads TGTGCCAGCACGCCGGGGGGAGAGGAGACCCAGTACTTC.

This clone is a singleton in its sample. The rearrangement joins TRBV7-2 to TRBJ2-7; maybe TRBD1 (6 bases). V was pared by 4 bases and J by 9 bases, with 22 bases between. This CDR3 comprises 15 residues. Germline V gene sequence: CDR1 SGHTA, CDR2 FQGNSA. The CDR3 nucleotides are TGTGCCAGCAGCTCGGTCCGGGACACGGAAGCGTGGCAGTACTTC. It encodes CASSSVRDTEAWQYF.

This clone was observed a single time. The chain carries TRBV18 and TRBJ2-1, with 9 bases lining up with TRBD2. The V gene end was trimmed by 6 bases and the J gene end by 7 bases; junction bases not matched to a gene: 10. The CDR3 sequence is 15 residues long. In germline, CDR1 is KGHSH, CDR2 LQKENI. Written as DNA, the CDR3 is TGTGCCAGCTCCCTCGGCGGCGGGGGGGGGAATGAGCAGTTCTTC. Translation: CASSLGGGGGNEQFF.

Here the CDR3 reads CASNGQGIPYNEQFF. In DNA, the CDR3 is TGTGCCAGCAACGGACAGGGGATCCCCTACAATGAGCAGTTCTTC. V gene TRBV27 combines with J gene TRBJ2-1; TRBD1 aligns across 9 bases. The CDR3 covers 15 residues. The trim removed 7 bases at V and 2 bases at J, leaving 6 bases unmatched. From germline, CDR1 is MNHEY and CDR2 SMNVEV (reference sequence).